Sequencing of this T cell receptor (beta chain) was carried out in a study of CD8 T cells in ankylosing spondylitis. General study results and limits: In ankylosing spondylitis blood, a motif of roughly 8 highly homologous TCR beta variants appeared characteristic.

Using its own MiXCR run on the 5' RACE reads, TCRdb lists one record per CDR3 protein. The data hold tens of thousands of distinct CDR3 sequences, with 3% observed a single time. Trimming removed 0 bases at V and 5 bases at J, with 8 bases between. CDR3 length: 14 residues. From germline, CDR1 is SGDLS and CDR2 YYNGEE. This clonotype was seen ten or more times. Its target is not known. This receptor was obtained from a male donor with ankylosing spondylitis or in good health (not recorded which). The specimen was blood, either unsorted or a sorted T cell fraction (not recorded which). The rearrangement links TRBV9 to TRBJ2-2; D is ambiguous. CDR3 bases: TGTGCCAGCAGCGTAGGGGGTAGTACCGGGGAGCTGTTTTTT. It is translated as CASSVGGSTGELFF.